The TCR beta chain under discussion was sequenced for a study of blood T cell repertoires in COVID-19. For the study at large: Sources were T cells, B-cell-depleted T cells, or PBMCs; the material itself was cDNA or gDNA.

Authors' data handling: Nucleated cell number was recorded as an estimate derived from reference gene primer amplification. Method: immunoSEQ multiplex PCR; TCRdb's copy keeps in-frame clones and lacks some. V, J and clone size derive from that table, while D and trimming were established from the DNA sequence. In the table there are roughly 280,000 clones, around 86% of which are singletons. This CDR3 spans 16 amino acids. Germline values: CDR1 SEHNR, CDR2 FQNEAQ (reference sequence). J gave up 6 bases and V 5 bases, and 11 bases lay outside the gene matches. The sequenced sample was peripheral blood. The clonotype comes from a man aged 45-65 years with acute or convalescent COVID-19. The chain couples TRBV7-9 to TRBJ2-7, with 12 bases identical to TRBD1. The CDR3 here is CASSRGGTGGKIEQYF. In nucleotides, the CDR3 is TGTGCCAGCAGCCGGGGCGGGACAGGGGGCAAGATCGAGCAGTACTTC. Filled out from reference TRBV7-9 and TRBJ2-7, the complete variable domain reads DTGVSQNPRHKITKRGQNVTFRCDPISEHNRLYWYRQTLGQGPEFLTYFQNEAQLEKSRLLSDRFSAERPKGSFSTLEIQRTEQGDSAMYLCASSRGGTGGKIEQYFGPGTRLTVT.